This TCR beta chain originates from a study of preoperative IRX-2 immunotherapy in early breast cancer. This CDR3 is built from 16 residues. The J segment lost 5 bases and the V segment lost 1 base, leaving 9 bases of the junction unmatched. Germline V gives CDR1 SGHAT, CDR2 FQNNGV. TCRdb's table, derived via immunoSEQ multiplex PCR, lists solely in-frame clones and lacks some. The sample holds more than 50,000 clones; roughly 94% are singletons and the top ten take under 2%. Treatment: preoperative locoregional IRX-2 cytokine immunotherapy. Preoperative locoregional IRX-2 cytokine immunotherapy was tested in the phase Ib source study.

The chain joins TRBV11-2 to TRBJ2-7; 9 positions agree with TRBD2. The receptor's source is a human donor with breast cancer. Sampling took place from a patient treated with IRX-2 immunotherapy. CDR3 amino acids: CASSLAWAGGQDEQYF. The CDR3 DNA reads as TGTGCCAGCAGCTTAGCGTGGGCGGGGGGGCAGGACGAGCAGTACTTC.